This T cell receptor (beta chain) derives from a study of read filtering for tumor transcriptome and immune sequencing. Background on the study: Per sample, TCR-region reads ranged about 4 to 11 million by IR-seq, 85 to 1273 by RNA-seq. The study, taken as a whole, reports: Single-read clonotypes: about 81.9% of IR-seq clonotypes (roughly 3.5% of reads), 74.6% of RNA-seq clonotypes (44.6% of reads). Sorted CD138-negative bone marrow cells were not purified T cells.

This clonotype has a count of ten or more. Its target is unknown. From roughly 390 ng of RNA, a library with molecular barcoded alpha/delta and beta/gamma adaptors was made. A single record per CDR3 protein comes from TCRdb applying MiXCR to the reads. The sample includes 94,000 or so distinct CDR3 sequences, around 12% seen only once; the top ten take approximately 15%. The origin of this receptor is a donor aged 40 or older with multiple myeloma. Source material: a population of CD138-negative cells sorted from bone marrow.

The chain's CDR3 is CASSLEGGSSYNEQFF. Here the CDR3 DNA reads TGTGCCAGCAGCTTAGAGGGTGGGAGCTCCTACAATGAGCAGTTCTTC. J is TRBJ2-1 and V is TRBV7-2, with D possibly matching TRBD2 (5 bases). Germline-derived CDR1 and CDR2 are SGHTA and FQGNSA. There are 16 residues in the CDR3. Trimming took off 1 base at V and 0 bases at J, with 10 bases between the two ends. Full variable domain (outside the CDR3, taken from reference TRBV7-2 and TRBJ2-1): GAGVSQSPSNKVTEKGKDVELRCDPISGHTALYWYRQSLGQGLEFLIYFQGNSAPDKSGLPSDRFSAERTGGSVSTLTIQRTQQEDSAVYLCASSLEGGSSYNEQFFGPGTRLTVL.